The TCR beta chain described here comes from a study of T cell repertoires in cytomegalovirus infection. Whole-study context: Matching HLA type, along with CMV infection, was indicated by public TCR beta signatures. Findings and caveats of the study: Dominant in the ex vivo response were TCR beta clonotypes restricted by HLA-C and specific for CMV. The study identified carriers of CMV plus the relevant HLA from cumulative public TCR beta family frequency.

Using its own MiXCR run on the reads, TCRdb lists one record per CDR3 protein. This table has 740,000 or so distinct CDR3 sequences, 35% appearing once. To note about this clonotype: Antigen unknown.

This clonotype was sampled from a human donor in good health (CMV status not recorded). Some clones in this sample may be carry-over from other donors' samples. The sample was PBMCs.

For the CDR3, the DNA is TGTGCCAGCAGTTTCACCCCACAGGGGGCTTGGGTGAACACTGAAGCTTTCTTT. Translated: CASSFTPQGAWVNTEAFF. The rearrangement links TRBV28 to TRBJ1-1, with TRBD1 identical over 9 bases. There are 18 residues in the CDR3. Germline V gene data show CDR1 as MDHEN and CDR2 as SYDVKM. V lost 3 bases and J lost 0; bases outside the gene matches: 11. Full variable domain (outside the CDR3, taken from reference TRBV28 and TRBJ1-1): DVKVTQSSRYLVKRTGEKVFLECVQDMDHENMFWYRQDPGLGLRLIYFSYDVKMKEKGDIPEGYSVSREKKERFSLILESASTNQTSMYLCASSFTPQGAWVNTEAFFGQGTRLTVV.